Here is one T cell receptor (beta chain) with its context. Its antigen is currently unknown. The CDR3 loop spans 13 amino acids. Trimming took 8 bases from V and 4 from J, leaving 12 bases between them. Constant-segment primers served in 5'RACE that generated TCR alpha and TCR beta cDNA libraries bearing sample barcodes and UMIs. Each CDR3 protein is one row after TCRdb ran MiXCR on the 5' RACE reads. The sample includes more than 250,000 distinct CDR3 sequences, about 16% seen only once; the top ten take roughly 24%. These data come from a study of T-cell memory formation after mild COVID-19. Study results and caveats: Memory cells collected pre-infection included some clones that later responded, suggesting cross-reactive memory joined. CD4+ contracting clones were mainly CM and EM; CD8+ ones, EMRA.

The material sequenced was PBMCs or a T cell subset sorted from them (not recorded which). This receptor was obtained from a man aged 18 to 29 who had mild COVID-19 (a few samples of this study predate the infection). Cell type and time point are not known. The rearrangement joins TRBV12-3 or TRBV12-4 to TRBJ1-5; D is possibly TRBD1 (6 bases). The CDR3 reads CASVRGGNQPQHF. Here the CDR3 DNA reads TGTGCCAGCGTACGAGGGGGAAATCAGCCCCAGCATTTT.